Each of the 16 T cell receptor beta chains below was sequenced from the same sample in a study of blood T cell repertoires in COVID-19 (dated by TCRdb to between 2020 and 2021). The library was generated by the immunoSEQ multiplex PCR assay. TCRdb provides this immuneACCESS table in a form limited to in-frame rearrangements. Some clones are lacking; in checked studies, under half of them reflect an unresolved V gene, and why the rest are absent is not known. The sample includes fewer than 90,000 clones, with 84% observed a single time. Jointly, the top ten make up over 35% of the sample. Sequenced sample: peripheral blood. Receptors originate from a man in his 70s with acute or convalescent COVID-19.

The chain employs TRBV5-1 and TRBJ2-3; 10 bases match TRBD2. There are 14 residues in the CDR3. The V and J ends lost 3 bases and 5 bases, in that order; junction bases with no gene match: 3. The germline CDR1 and CDR2 sequences are SGHRS and YFSETQ. The chain's CDR3 is CASSSIAGGDTQYF. Here the CDR3 DNA reads TGCGCCAGCAGCTCTATAGCGGGGGGAGATACGCAGTATTTT.

V usage is TRBV27 and J usage is TRBJ1-2, with D tentatively TRBD1 (6 bases). This CDR3 region has 15 residues. Germline CDR1 and CDR2: MNHEY and SMNVEV (reference sequence). V was trimmed by 0 bases and J by 2 bases, leaving 10 bases between them. Here the CDR3 reads CASSLSPTGNYGYTF. CDR3 DNA: TGTGCCAGCAGTTTATCTCCTACAGGGAACTATGGCTACACCTTC.

V and J are TRBV5-1 and TRBJ1-5; D gene ambiguous. Germline V CDR1 and CDR2: SGHRS, YFSETQ. V was pared by 4 bases and J by 2 bases, with 10 bases between. The CDR3 is 14 residues long. The CDR3 loop reads CASSPGMGNQPQHF. In DNA, the CDR3 is TGCGCCAGCAGCCCCGGGATGGGCAATCAGCCCCAGCATTTT.

The chain joins TRBV7-9 to TRBJ1-5, with D uncertain. The V gene lost 1 base and the J gene lost 9 bases, with 16 bases spanning the gap. The CDR3 has 15 amino acids. In germline, CDR1 is SEHNR, CDR2 FQNEAQ (reference sequence). The CDR3 nucleotides are TGTGCCAGCAGCTTAGGTGGTAGAGATTCTTCGCCCCAGCATTTT. Residues: CASSLGGRDSSPQHF.

This chain uses TRBV19 with TRBJ1-6; 11 bases map to TRBD1. Unmatched junction bases numbered 1, after V lost 4 bases and J lost 8 bases. Looked up from germline, CDR1 is LNHDA and CDR2 is SQIVND (reference sequence). The CDR3 extends over 14 amino acids. Here the CDR3 DNA reads TGTGCCAGTAGTAGGACAGGGGGCGATTCACCCCTCCACTTT. Residues: CASSRTGGDSPLHF.

The chain recombines TRBV7-6 with TRBJ2-5; 16 nucleotides line up with TRBD2. The junction had 4 bases not matched to a gene; V was cut back by 4 bases and J by 2 bases. Germline V gene data show CDR1 as SGHVS and CDR2 as FNYEAQ. The CDR3 sequence is 17 residues long. The CDR3 region is CASSWGLAGGLQETQYF. CDR3 nucleotides: TGTGCCAGCAGCTGGGGACTAGCGGGGGGGTTACAAGAGACCCAGTACTTC.

J is TRBJ2-2 and V is TRBV7-3, with 9 bases aligning to TRBD1. V dropped 4 bases and J dropped 9; count of bases not matched to a gene: 6. This CDR3 is 14 amino acids long. The germline gives CDR1 SGHTA, CDR2 FQGTGA. The CDR3 DNA follows: TGTGCCAGCAGCTCCCGCACAGGGGGCCGGGAGCTGTTTTTT. It yields the protein CASSSRTGGRELFF.

This clone came up once. V gene TRBV4-1 combines with J gene TRBJ2-2, with 7 nucleotides matching TRBD2. Germline CDR1 reads MGHRA; CDR2 reads YSYEKL. V trimming: 2 bases; J trimming: 5 bases; junction bases outside the gene matches: 5. The CDR3 consists of 15 residues. The CDR3 coding sequence is TGCGCCAGCAGCCAACCACTAGCGTTTACCGGGGAGCTGTTTTTT. This gives the protein CASSQPLAFTGELFF.

J is TRBJ2-5 and V is TRBV20-1; D unresolved. The CDR3 loop spans 11 amino acids. V was pared by 8 bases and J by 0 bases, with 7 bases between. Germline CDR1 is DFQATT and CDR2 is SNEGSKA (reference sequence). CDR3 in amino acids: CSPSYQETQYF. The CDR3 nucleotides read TGCAGTCCTTCGTACCAAGAGACCCAGTACTTC.

The chain recombines TRBV24-1 with TRBJ2-3; 13 bases fit TRBD2. The germline CDR1 and CDR2 sequences are KGHDR and SFDVKD. There are 17 residues in the CDR3. With 3 bases clipped from V and 3 bases from J, the junction kept 5 bases outside the gene matches. Written as DNA, the CDR3 is TGTGCCACCAGTGATGCGACTAGCGGGGGGCCAACAGATACGCAGTATTTT. Translating it yields CATSDATSGGPTDTQYF.

This clone occurred a few times. The chain carries TRBV9 and TRBJ2-2; no reliable D call. The CDR3 covers 13 residues. Germline V gives CDR1 SGDLS, CDR2 YYNGEE. The V end was cut by 5 bases, the J end by 5 bases, with 10 bases between. This CDR3 is CASSAGLTGELFF. The CDR3 DNA sequence: TGTGCCAGCAGTGCCGGGTTGACCGGGGAGCTGTTTTTT.

The genes are TRBV19 and TRBJ1-5; D call uncertain. This CDR3 has 14 residues. Deletions cut 7 bases from V and 2 bases from J, with 12 bases between. The germline V gene has CDR1 LNHDA and CDR2 SQIVND (reference sequence). In DNA form, the CDR3 reads TGTGCCAGTACTACCGCCCTTGGCAATCAGCCCCAGCATTTT. As protein: CASTTALGNQPQHF.

As regards this clone: The conserved final phenylalanine or tryptophan is absent from the CDR3, which likely points to a read error. The DNA is omitted, as the CDR3 cannot be located on it reliably, and the CDR3 follows TCRdb's listing. This chain joins TRBV6-4 and TRBJ1-6; TRBD1 is taken as the D call from the table, unchecked against the DNA. The germline CDR1 and CDR2 sequences are MRHNA and SNTAGT. Inclusive of both ends, the CDR3 amounts to 15 amino acids. This CDR3 reads CASSKDRRARLTPPL.

V is TRBV21-1 and J is TRBJ1-4; the table names TRBD1, a call not compared with the DNA. TRBV21-1 is a documented pseudogene. The CDR3 is made up of 15 amino acids. The CDR3 spells CASTPIHRGYEKLFF. As DNA, the CDR3 is TGTGCCAGCACCCCGATTCACAGGGGGTATGAAAAACTGTTTTTT.

The V call is TRBV9, the J call TRBJ1-4; D possibly corresponds to TRBD1 (6 bases). V was shortened by 4 bases and J by 3 bases, with 13 bases between the two germline ends. In germline, CDR1 is SGDLS, CDR2 YYNGEE. CDR3 length: 15 residues. The chain's CDR3 is CASSPGGGSNEKLFF. The DNA for the CDR3 is TGTGCCAGCAGCCCCGGGGGGGGCTCTAATGAAAAACTGTTTTTT.

J is TRBJ2-1 and V is TRBV7-3, with TRBD1 as a possible D gene (6 bases). Trimming shortened V by 5 bases and J by 5 bases, and 16 bases separated the two germline ends. The CDR3 extends over 15 amino acids. CDR1 is SGHTA, CDR2 FQGTGA, per germline. The CDR3 reads CASSPRQGRNNEQFF. CDR3 coding DNA: TGTGCCAGCAGCCCACGGCAGGGGCGAAACAATGAGCAGTTCTTC.